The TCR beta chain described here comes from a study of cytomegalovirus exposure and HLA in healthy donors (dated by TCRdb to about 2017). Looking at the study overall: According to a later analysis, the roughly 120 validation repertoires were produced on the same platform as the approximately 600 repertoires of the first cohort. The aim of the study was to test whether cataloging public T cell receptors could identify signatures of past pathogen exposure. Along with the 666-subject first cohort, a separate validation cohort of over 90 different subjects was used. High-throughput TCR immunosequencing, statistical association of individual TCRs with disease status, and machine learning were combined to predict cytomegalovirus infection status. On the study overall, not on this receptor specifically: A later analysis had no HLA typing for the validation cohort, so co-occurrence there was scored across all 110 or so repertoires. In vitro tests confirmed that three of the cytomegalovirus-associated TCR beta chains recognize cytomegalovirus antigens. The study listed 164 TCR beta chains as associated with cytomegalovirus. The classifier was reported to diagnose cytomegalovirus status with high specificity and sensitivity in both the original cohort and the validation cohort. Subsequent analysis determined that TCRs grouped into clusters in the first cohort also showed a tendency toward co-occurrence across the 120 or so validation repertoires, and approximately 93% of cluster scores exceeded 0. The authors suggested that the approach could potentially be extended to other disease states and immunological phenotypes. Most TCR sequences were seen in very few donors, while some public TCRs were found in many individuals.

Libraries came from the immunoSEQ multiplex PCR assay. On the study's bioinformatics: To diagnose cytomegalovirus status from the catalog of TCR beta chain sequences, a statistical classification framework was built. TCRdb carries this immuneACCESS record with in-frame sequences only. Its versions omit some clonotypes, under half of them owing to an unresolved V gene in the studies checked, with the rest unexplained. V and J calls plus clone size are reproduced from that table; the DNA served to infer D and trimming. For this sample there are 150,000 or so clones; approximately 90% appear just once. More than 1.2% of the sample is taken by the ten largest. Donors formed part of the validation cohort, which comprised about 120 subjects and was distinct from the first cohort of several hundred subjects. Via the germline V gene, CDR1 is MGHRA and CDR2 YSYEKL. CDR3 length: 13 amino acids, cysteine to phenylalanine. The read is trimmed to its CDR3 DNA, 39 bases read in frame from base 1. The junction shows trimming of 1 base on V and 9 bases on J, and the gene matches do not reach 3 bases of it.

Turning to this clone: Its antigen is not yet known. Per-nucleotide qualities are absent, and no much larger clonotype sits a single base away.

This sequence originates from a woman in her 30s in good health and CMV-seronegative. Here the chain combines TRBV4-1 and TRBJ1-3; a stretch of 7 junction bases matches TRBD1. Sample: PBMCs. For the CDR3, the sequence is CASSQGQGVTIYF. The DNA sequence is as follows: TGCGCCAGCAGCCAAGGACAGGGTGTCACCATATATTTT.